The 10 T cell receptor beta chains below all came from one sample that was sequenced in a study of T cell responses to AZD1222 COVID-19 vaccine. The table came from immunoSEQ multiplex PCR; TCRdb's copy has only in-frame clones and leaves some out. The table lists approximately 150,000 clones, around 92% of them singletons. The sequenced sample was peripheral blood, obtained 28 days after the second AZD1222 dose. These receptors were collected from an adult who received the AZD1222 COVID-19 vaccine.

This chain uses TRBV5-1 with TRBJ2-3; D is perhaps TRBD2 (6 bases). Germline V gene lookup returns CDR1 SGHRS and CDR2 YFSETQ. V gave up 2 bases and J gave up 1 base, with 8 bases separating them. CDR3 size: 14 residues. The DNA of the CDR3 is TGCGCCAGCAGCTTAGGAGGGGGCACAGATACGCAGTATTTT. It specifies CASSLGGGTDTQYF.

The genes are TRBV3-1 (or the pseudogene TRBV3-2) and TRBJ2-3; TRBD1 might be the D (6 bases). Per the germline V gene, CDR1 is LGHDT and CDR2 is YNNKEL (reference sequence). This CDR3 contains 13 residues. V dropped 2 bases and J dropped 5 bases, with 8 bases sitting between them. CDR3 DNA sequence: TGTGCCAGCAGCCAAACAGGGATAGATACGCAGTATTTT. This gives the protein CASSQTGIDTQYF.

CDR3 coding DNA: TGTGCTAGTGGTTCCCCTTCGGCGGGTACGAACACCATATATTTT. Amino acids: CASGSPSAGTNTIYF. The gene calls are TRBV12-5 and TRBJ1-3; D is uncertain. Germline values: CDR1 LGHNT, CDR2 FRNRAP. With 4 bases removed from V and 7 bases from J, the gap between germline ends came to 17 bases. This CDR3 contains 15 residues. Combining the CDR3 with reference TRBV12-5 and TRBJ1-3 gives the whole variable domain DARVTQTPRHKVTEMGQEVTMRCQPILGHNTVFWYRQTMMQGLELLAYFRNRAPLDDSGMPKDRFSAEMPDATLATLKIQPSEPRDSAVYFCASGSPSAGTNTIYFGEGSWLTVV.

This sequence joins TRBV6-5 and TRBJ1-2; D is ambiguous. Trimming took off 6 bases at V and 1 base at J, with 12 bases between the two ends. The CDR3 spans 14 residues. Germline lookup yields CDR1 MNHEY and CDR2 SVGAGI. CDR3 in amino acids: CASRSQRINYGYTF. Here the CDR3 DNA reads TGTGCCAGCAGGTCACAGCGTATTAACTATGGCTACACCTTC.

The rearrangement joins TRBV6-6 to TRBJ2-5; TRBD1 matches at 11 bases. This CDR3 comprises 16 residues. The V gene's germline CDR1 is MNHNY and CDR2 SVGAGI (reference sequence). Losses at the gene ends were 2 bases for V and 6 bases for J; bases not matched to a gene: 8. Here the CDR3 DNA reads TGTGCCAGCAGTTACACCGGCGGACAGGGGGCCAAGACCCAGTACTTC. Encoded protein: CASSYTGGQGAKTQYF.

The chain is built from TRBV7-6 and TRBJ1-2, with D tentatively TRBD1 (5 bases). V was clipped by 1 base and J by 4 bases, with 10 bases between them. Germline V gene lookup returns CDR1 SGHVS and CDR2 FNYEAQ. The CDR3 is made up of 14 amino acids. CDR3 sequence reads: CASSLDPGPYGYTF. For the CDR3, the DNA is TGTGCCAGCAGCTTAGACCCAGGGCCCTATGGCTACACCTTC.

This clone was detected a few times. This rearrangement joins TRBV4-1 to TRBJ1-1, with unresolved D. The CDR3 is made up of 15 amino acids. Trimming removed 6 bases from V and 3 bases from J, with 17 bases in between. Germline CDR1 MGHRA, CDR2 YSYEKL. This chain's CDR3 is CASSPAQSRDTEAFF. The CDR3 region has the DNA TGCGCCAGCAGTCCCGCCCAGAGTAGGGACACTGAAGCTTTCTTT.

This chain links TRBV5-1 with TRBJ2-1; maybe TRBD1 (6 bases). Deletions cut 4 bases from V and 8 bases from J, with 22 bases between. The length of the CDR3 is 16 residues. Germline CDR1 SGHRS, CDR2 YFSETQ. The CDR3 nucleotides are TGCGCCAGCAGCCTGGGGGCAACAGGGATCGTCGATGAGCAGTTCTTC. Its protein is CASSLGATGIVDEQFF.

The genes are TRBV29-1 and TRBJ1-5; D call uncertain. The germline V and J ends were trimmed by 5 bases and 5 bases, with 13 bases remaining between them. This CDR3 is built from 13 residues. Per germline, CDR1 SQVTM and CDR2 ANQGSEA. The CDR3 DNA sequence: TGCAGCGTTTTGGACGGTAGGGATCAGCCCCAGCATTTT. The encoded protein is CSVLDGRDQPQHF.

This clone was picked up one time. V usage is TRBV5-1 and J usage is TRBJ1-5; tentatively, D is TRBD1 (5 bases). The V gene's germline CDR1 is SGHRS and CDR2 YFSETQ. With 3 bases removed from V and 5 bases from J, the gap between germline ends came to 9 bases. This CDR3 is built from 13 residues. For the CDR3, the DNA is TGCGCCAGCAGCTGGGGGGTAGATCAGCCCCAGCATTTT. This sequence encodes CASSWGVDQPQHF.